The 26 T cell receptor beta chains given below trace back to one sample, sequenced in a study of cytomegalovirus exposure and HLA in healthy donors. Using immunoSEQ multiplex PCR, the repertoire was profiled, and TCRdb retains in-frame clones only, with some absent. The profile shows some 230,000 clones, just over 90% of them singletons. The sample comprised PBMCs. The receptors originated from a woman between 18 and 30 years old in good health and CMV-seronegative.

The chain couples TRBV27 to TRBJ1-5, with a weak D call TRBD1 (5 bases). The germline gives CDR1 MNHEY, CDR2 SMNVEV (reference sequence). V shed 1 base and J shed 7 bases, with 17 bases lying between them. CDR3 length: 16 residues. The CDR3 DNA is TGTGCCAGCAGTTTATTATCCGGAGACAGACGGCAGCCCCAGCATTTT. It encodes CASSLLSGDRRQPQHF.

As concerns this clone: Within the sample, other DNA sequences also encode this same CDR3. The V call is TRBV5-1, the J call TRBJ2-1; 11 bases line up with TRBD2. The length of the CDR3 is 14 residues. Germline values: CDR1 SGHRS, CDR2 YFSETQ. V dropped 0 bases and J dropped 10; count of bases not matched to a gene: 3. This CDR3 is CASSLGLAGREQFF. CDR3 DNA: TGCGCCAGCAGCTTGGGACTAGCGGGAAGGGAGCAGTTCTTC.

The V call is TRBV7-9, the J call TRBJ2-7; 10 nucleotides match TRBD1. Germline assignment: CDR1 SEHNR and CDR2 FQNEAQ (reference sequence). The CDR3 length is 15 residues. The V segment lost 5 bases and the J segment 2 bases; nucleotides outside the gene matches: 6. In DNA, the CDR3 is TGTGCCAGCAGCCGGACCGGGACAGGGGCCTACGAGCAGTACTTC. Its protein is CASSRTGTGAYEQYF.

This CDR3 is CASSPLPGPDEQYF. DNA of the CDR3: TGTGCCAGCTCACCACTACCGGGTCCCGACGAGCAGTACTTC. The chain employs TRBV18 and TRBJ2-7; D is ambiguous. Germline CDR1 KGHSH, CDR2 LQKENI. V was clipped by 1 base and J by 5 bases, with 12 bases between them. The CDR3 is 14 amino acids.

The J gene is TRBJ1-1, the V gene TRBV7-8; weak D call: TRBD1 (6 bases). Between the trimmed V and J ends, which lost 6 bases and 3 bases, there was a span of 17 bases. Per germline, CDR1 SGHVS and CDR2 FQNEAQ. This CDR3 region has 15 residues. The CDR3 coding sequence is TGTGCCAGCAGAGCACGGGCAGGGGTCGACACTGAAGCTTTCTTT. Encoded protein: CASRARAGVDTEAFF.

The gene calls are TRBV18 and TRBJ1-2; 9 bases fit TRBD1. The germline V gene encodes CDR1 KGHSH and CDR2 LQKENI. V dropped 3 bases and J dropped 4; count of bases not matched to a gene: 6. The CDR3 extends over 15 amino acids. The CDR3 nucleotides read TGTGCCAGCTCACCTACACAGGGGGCGGGCTATGGCTACACCTTC. This encodes CASSPTQGAGYGYTF.

This clone is a singleton in its sample. The rearrangement joins TRBV28 to TRBJ2-1, with 11 positions matching TRBD2. In germline, CDR1 is MDHEN, CDR2 SYDVKM. V shed 3 bases and J 2 bases; nucleotides not matched to a gene: 9. The CDR3 is made up of 18 amino acids. Here the CDR3 DNA reads TGTGCCAGCAGTTTTTCCTCTCGACTAGCGGGACCCTACAATGAGCAGTTCTTC. The encoded protein is CASSFSSRLAGPYNEQFF.

The V gene is TRBV11-2, the J gene TRBJ1-1; 7 bases match TRBD1. There are 14 residues in the CDR3. Germline CDR1 and CDR2: SGHAT and FQNNGV. With 5 bases clipped from V and 7 bases from J, the junction kept 10 bases outside the gene matches. CDR3 coding DNA: TGTGCCAGCAGCACCCTAGGACAGGCCCATGAAGCTTTCTTT. It is translated as CASSTLGQAHEAFF.

This chain joins TRBV7-9 and TRBJ1-4, with 7 bases matching TRBD1. Trimming took 2 bases from V and 2 from J; bases not matched to a gene: 5. This CDR3 has 16 residues. CDR1 is SEHNR, CDR2 FQNEAQ, per germline (reference sequence). As DNA, the CDR3 is TGTGCCAGCAGCTTAATGCCGGGACAGACTAATGAAAAACTGTTTTTT. Translating gives CASSLMPGQTNEKLFF.

This clone was seen more than once but under ten times. The rearrangement links TRBV4-1 to TRBJ1-5; 12 bases are a match to TRBD1. Germline V gene lookup returns CDR1 MGHRA and CDR2 YSYEKL. V gave up 4 bases and J gave up 4 bases; unmatched junction bases: 8. The CDR3 has 17 residues. CDR3: CASSPTLGQGANQPQHF. Here the CDR3 DNA reads TGCGCCAGCAGCCCGACCCTGGGACAGGGGGCGAATCAGCCCCAGCATTTT.

The rearrangement joins TRBV9 to TRBJ1-1; TRBD1 agrees at 8 bases. Germline V gene sequence: CDR1 SGDLS, CDR2 YYNGEE. Trimming took 0 bases from V and 2 from J; bases not matched to a gene: 12. The CDR3 has 18 residues. CDR3 loop: CASSVDGQGRLFNTEAFF. The CDR3 DNA is TGTGCCAGCAGCGTAGATGGACAGGGTCGACTGTTCAACACTGAAGCTTTCTTT.

The V gene is TRBV7-9, the J gene TRBJ2-6; D gene ambiguous. CDR3 length: 15 residues. Germline V CDR1 and CDR2: SEHNR, FQNEAQ (reference sequence). Trimming shortened V by 4 bases and J by 0 bases, and 7 bases separated the two germline ends. DNA of the CDR3: TGTGCCAGCAGCTGGAACAGCTCTGGGGCCAACGTCCTGACTTTC. This gives the protein CASSWNSSGANVLTF.

The chain combines TRBV10-1 with TRBJ1-2; D not resolved. Looked up from germline, CDR1 is WNHNN and CDR2 is SYGVQD (reference sequence). The CDR3 consists of 13 residues. V lost 8 bases to trimming and J lost 3 bases, with 13 bases between them. In DNA form, the CDR3 reads TGCGCCAGCGAACGCCCCCGGGACTATGGCTACACCTTC. It encodes CASERPRDYGYTF.

The V and J genes are TRBV11-3 and TRBJ2-2, with 9 bases that match TRBD1. The CDR3 is 15 amino acids. J gave up 5 bases and V 2 bases, and 3 bases lay outside the gene matches. Germline V gene lookup returns CDR1 SGHNT and CDR2 YENEEA. The CDR3 DNA reads TGTGCCAGCAGCTTAACGACAGGGGGGACCGGGGAGCTGTTTTTT. Encoded protein: CASSLTTGGTGELFF.

The chain carries TRBV30 and TRBJ2-7; 11 bases align to TRBD2. The germline CDR1 and CDR2 sequences are GTSNPN and SVGIG (reference sequence). The V segment lost 6 bases and the J segment 3 bases; nucleotides outside the gene matches: 4. This CDR3 region has 13 residues. CDR3 sequence (DNA): TGTGCCTGCTATGGGACTAGCGGCTACGAGCAGTACTTC. Protein sequence: CACYGTSGYEQYF.

This rearrangement joins TRBV19 to TRBJ1-5, with a possible D match to TRBD1 (6 bases). Looked up from germline, CDR1 is LNHDA and CDR2 is SQIVND (reference sequence). The CDR3 runs to 16 residues. Trimming took 1 base from V and 4 from J, leaving 14 bases between them. CDR3: CASSIVGQLPNQPQHF. Written as DNA, the CDR3 is TGTGCCAGTAGTATAGTGGGACAACTACCTAATCAGCCCCAGCATTTT.

The chain uses TRBV7-8 and TRBJ2-7, with D perhaps matching TRBD2 (5 bases). Between the trimmed V and J ends, which lost 3 bases and 4 bases, there was a span of 22 bases. The germline V gene encodes CDR1 SGHVS and CDR2 FQNEAQ. The CDR3 loop spans 17 amino acids. The CDR3 sequence: CASSFGLVGRASYEQYF. DNA of the CDR3: TGTGCCAGCAGCTTTGGACTTGTAGGGCGGGCCTCGTACGAGCAGTACTTC.

J is TRBJ2-1 and V is TRBV7-8; a possible D gene is TRBD2 (5 bases). CDR3 length: 16 residues. Per the germline V gene, CDR1 is SGHVS and CDR2 is FQNEAQ. V lost 1 base, J lost 5 bases, and 15 bases lay in between. CDR3 nucleotide sequence: TGTGCCAGCAGCTTAGGGGCCGGCGGGTTTAACAATGAGCAGTTCTTC. It yields the protein CASSLGAGGFNNEQFF.

The DNA for the CDR3 is TGCAGCGTTGAGGGGGGTGGGAAAGAGCAGTACTTC. The encoded protein is CSVEGGGKEQYF. The rearrangement joins TRBV29-1 to TRBJ2-7; D might be TRBD2 (6 bases). The CDR3 covers 12 residues. V was clipped by 3 bases and J by 7 bases, with 13 bases between them. From germline, CDR1 is SQVTM and CDR2 ANQGSEA.

This chain links TRBV27 with TRBJ1-5, with 7 bases lining up with TRBD1. Trimming took 0 bases from V and 4 from J; bases not matched to a gene: 6. CDR3 size: 16 residues. Germline CDR1 MNHEY, CDR2 SMNVEV (reference sequence). The CDR3 DNA reads as TGTGCCAGCAGTTTATCGAAACAGGGGACTAATCAGCCCCAGCATTTT. Encoded protein: CASSLSKQGTNQPQHF.

J is TRBJ2-7 and V is TRBV5-1, with D possibly being TRBD1 (6 bases). The CDR3 runs 15 residues. V was clipped by 0 bases and J by 4 bases, with 14 bases between them. Germline CDR1 reads SGHRS; CDR2 reads YFSETQ. The CDR3 region has the DNA TGCGCCAGCAGCTTGGCCACAGGGCAATTTTACGAGCAGTACTTC. Protein product: CASSLATGQFYEQYF.

The chain has TRBV10-2 and TRBJ1-3; 7 nucleotides align to TRBD1. The germline V gene has CDR1 WSHSY and CDR2 SAAADI. The CDR3 spans 13 residues. Unmatched junction bases numbered 1, after V lost 8 bases and J lost 0 bases. The chain's CDR3 is CASRDSSGNTIYF. DNA of the CDR3: TGCGCCAGCCGGGACAGCTCTGGAAACACCATATATTTT.

CDR3 amino acids: CASSIGTASYEQYF. The CDR3, as DNA: TGTGCCAGTAGTATAGGGACAGCTTCTTACGAGCAGTACTTC. V gene TRBV19 combines with J gene TRBJ2-7, with a weak D call TRBD1 (6 bases). Germline lookup yields CDR1 LNHDA and CDR2 SQIVND (reference sequence). Deletions cut 1 base from V and 4 bases from J, with 11 bases between. The length of the CDR3 is 14 residues.

CDR3 loop: CASSFRGQPQETQYF. The CDR3 coding sequence is TGTGCCAGCAGTTTCAGGGGACAGCCACAAGAGACCCAGTACTTC. The rearrangement uses TRBV28 and TRBJ2-5; 7 bases line up with TRBD1. V trimming: 3 bases; J trimming: 2 bases; junction bases outside the gene matches: 6. The length of the CDR3 is 15 residues. In germline, CDR1 is MDHEN, CDR2 SYDVKM.

The chain joins TRBV6-6 to TRBJ2-7, with D perhaps TRBD2 (5 bases). The CDR3 has 14 amino acids. The germline gives CDR1 MNHNY, CDR2 SVGAGI (reference sequence). Trimming shortened V by 6 bases and J by 2 bases, and 14 bases separated the two germline ends. CDR3 protein: CASRPRTATYEQYF. CDR3 nucleotides: TGTGCCAGCAGACCTAGGACTGCTACCTACGAGCAGTACTTC.

The rearrangement joins TRBV14 to TRBJ1-1; D might be TRBD1 (5 bases). This CDR3 is 15 amino acids long. Germline assignment: CDR1 SGHDN and CDR2 FVKESK. Deletions cut 4 bases from V and 8 bases from J, with 20 bases between. This chain's CDR3 is CASSRAPSLWGEAFF. CDR3 sequence (DNA): TGTGCCAGCAGCCGAGCACCATCTCTTTGGGGCGAAGCTTTCTTT.